What follows are 2 T cell receptor beta chains derived from one specimen sequenced in a study of T cell responses to AZD1222 COVID-19 vaccine. Libraries were prepared by immunoSEQ multiplex PCR; TCRdb keeps only in-frame clonotypes and omits some of them. Found here are around 130,000 clones, 90% to 95% of them singletons; the top ten hold about 2.7%. This sample comprised peripheral blood, obtained on day 0 of AZD1222 vaccination. Every receptor here comes from an adult in good health.

The rearrangement uses TRBV29-1 and TRBJ1-4, with unresolved D. The CDR3 is made up of 13 amino acids. V was trimmed by 4 bases and J by 4 bases, leaving 10 bases between them. The germline V gene encodes CDR1 SQVTM and CDR2 ANQGSEA. CDR3: CSVADNYNEKLFF. The DNA of the CDR3 is TGCAGCGTTGCAGACAACTATAATGAAAAACTGTTTTTT.

This sequence joins TRBV9 and TRBJ2-2, with 9 bases aligning to TRBD1. V gave up 3 bases and J gave up 5 bases; unmatched junction bases: 11. The CDR3 extends over 17 amino acids. The V gene's germline CDR1 is SGDLS and CDR2 YYNGEE. CDR3 region: CASSARGQGPLTGELFF. CDR3 nucleotides: TGTGCCAGCAGCGCCCGGGGACAGGGTCCTTTGACCGGGGAGCTGTTTTTT.